These 29 T cell receptor beta chains were sequenced from one sample in a study of blood T cell repertoires in COVID-19. Sequencing used immunoSEQ multiplex PCR; TCRdb keeps in-frame clones, though not all of them. The table has 250,000 to 350,000 clones, over 75% seen once. The specimen was peripheral blood. The receptors here all came from a woman aged 50 to 60 who had recovered from COVID-19.

The chain has TRBV18 and TRBJ1-5; no reliable D call. CDR1 is KGHSH and CDR2 is LQKENI in the germline V gene. The CDR3 contains 14 residues. The ends were cut back, 4 bases at V and 0 bases at J, with 7 bases in the middle. The DNA for the CDR3 is TGTGCCAGCTCACTTGGAGTTAGCAATCAGCCCCAGCATTTT. Protein sequence: CASSLGVSNQPQHF.

The chain employs TRBV12-5 and TRBJ2-7; perhaps TRBD1 as D (6 bases). The germline V gene has CDR1 LGHNT and CDR2 FRNRAP. V lost 1 base and J 10 bases, leaving 20 bases between the germline ends. The CDR3 is made up of 15 amino acids. The CDR3 is CASGLGPSGQRLQYF. In nucleotides, the CDR3 is TGTGCTAGTGGTTTGGGACCTTCCGGACAGCGGCTTCAGTACTTC.

Only a few counts were recorded for this clone. The CDR3 coding sequence is TGTGCCAGCAGCCGGGACAACTCTGGGGCCAACGTCCTGACTTTC. Encoded protein: CASSRDNSGANVLTF. The rearrangement joins TRBV7-9 to TRBJ2-6, with D possibly TRBD1 on 6 matching bases. The CDR3 runs 15 residues. Trimming left V 5 bases short and J 0 bases short, with 8 bases between. The germline gives CDR1 SEHNR, CDR2 FQNEAQ (reference sequence).

This chain uses TRBV3-1 (or the pseudogene TRBV3-2) with TRBJ2-1; weak D call: TRBD1 (6 bases). CDR3 length: 14 amino acids. V lost 0 bases and J lost 6, with 9 bases in between. Germline lookup yields CDR1 LGHDT and CDR2 YNNKEL (reference sequence). The CDR3: CASSQELRGNEQFF. CDR3 nucleotides: TGTGCCAGCAGCCAAGAGCTCAGGGGCAATGAGCAGTTCTTC.

V gene TRBV29-1 combines with J gene TRBJ1-5; tentatively, D is TRBD1 (6 bases). The CDR3 loop spans 12 amino acids. V lost 4 bases to trimming and J lost 5 bases, with 9 bases between them. Germline CDR1 is SQVTM and CDR2 is ANQGSEA. DNA for the CDR3: TGCAGCGTTGGACAGGCAGATCAGCCCCAGCATTTT. It codes for CSVGQADQPQHF.

This chain uses TRBV7-6 with TRBJ2-1; tentative D call: TRBD2 (6 bases). The CDR3 is 18 residues long. Germline-derived CDR1 and CDR2 are SGHVS and FNYEAQ. The V and J ends lost 1 base and 4 bases respectively, with 20 bases between them. Here the CDR3 reads CASSLEFFSVGGYNEQFF. The CDR3 coding sequence is TGTGCCAGCAGCTTAGAATTTTTCTCGGTGGGAGGTTACAATGAGCAGTTCTTC.

This clone was observed a single time. The chain couples TRBV3-1 (or the pseudogene TRBV3-2) to TRBJ2-4, with TRBD2 matching over 9 bases. CDR3 length: 18 residues. Germline assignment: CDR1 LGHDT and CDR2 YNNKEL (reference sequence). J lost 1 base, V lost 4 bases, and 11 bases had no gene match. CDR3 residues: CASSPSSPSGTAKNIQYF. Here the CDR3 DNA reads TGTGCCAGCAGCCCATCTTCACCTAGCGGGACGGCCAAAAACATTCAGTACTTC.

V gene TRBV28 combines with J gene TRBJ1-5; the D is unclear. The V end was cut by 3 bases, the J end by 3 bases, with 15 bases between. The CDR3 has 16 amino acids. The V gene's germline CDR1 is MDHEN and CDR2 SYDVKM. DNA of the CDR3: TGTGCCAGCAGTTTCCGCGGAGGACCTTTCAATCAGCCCCAGCATTTT. It encodes CASSFRGGPFNQPQHF. Using reference TRBV28 and TRBJ1-5 for the parts outside the CDR3, the full variable domain is DVKVTQSSRYLVKRTGEKVFLECVQDMDHENMFWYRQDPGLGLRLIYFSYDVKMKEKGDIPEGYSVSREKKERFSLILESASTNQTSMYLCASSFRGGPFNQPQHFGDGTRLSIL.

The chain couples TRBV6-5 to TRBJ1-1, with a weak D call TRBD1 (5 bases). The CDR3 has 13 residues. The V and J ends lost 7 bases and 3 bases respectively, with 12 bases between them. Germline CDR1 is MNHEY and CDR2 is SVGAGI. The CDR3 region is CASIIAGYTEAFF. The CDR3 region has the DNA TGTGCCAGCATTATAGCAGGGTACACTGAAGCTTTCTTT.

V usage is TRBV30 and J usage is TRBJ2-2; the D gene is possibly TRBD2 (6 bases). The CDR3 sequence is 13 residues long. V was trimmed by 3 bases and J by 4 bases, leaving 9 bases between them. The germline V gene encodes CDR1 GTSNPN and CDR2 SVGIG (reference sequence). CDR3 protein: CAWREGGTGELFF. CDR3 DNA sequence: TGTGCCTGGAGGGAGGGAGGCACCGGGGAGCTGTTTTTT.

The count of this clone is one. This chain links TRBV7-9 with TRBJ2-1; a weak D match, TRBD1 (7 bases). V was clipped by 4 bases and J by 7 bases, with 14 bases between them. This CDR3 is 14 amino acids long. Germline-derived CDR1 and CDR2 are SEHNR and FQNEAQ (reference sequence). The DNA of the CDR3 is TGTGCCAGCAGCTCCTCGGCAGGGGGGAATGAGCAGTTCTTC. Translation gives CASSSSAGGNEQFF. Full variable domain (remainder filled in from reference TRBV7-9 and TRBJ2-1): DTGVSQNPRHKITKRGQNVTFRCDPISEHNRLYWYRQTLGQGPEFLTYFQNEAQLEKSRLLSDRFSAERPKGSFSTLEIQRTEQGDSAMYLCASSSSAGGNEQFFGPGTRLTVL.

The chain uses TRBV7-6 and TRBJ2-1, with D perhaps TRBD2 (5 bases). The CDR3 spans 13 residues. CDR1 and CDR2 from the germline V gene are SGHVS and FNYEAQ. V dropped 5 bases and J dropped 5 bases, with 10 bases sitting between them. CDR3 sequence reads: CASSSTRNNEQFF. CDR3 nucleotides: TGTGCCAGCAGCAGTACTAGGAACAATGAGCAGTTCTTC.

The chain recombines TRBV3-1 (or the pseudogene TRBV3-2) with TRBJ2-2; D call uncertain. V dropped 2 bases and J dropped 7 bases, with 14 bases sitting between them. In germline, CDR1 is LGHDT, CDR2 YNNKEL (reference sequence). This CDR3 comprises 15 residues. CDR3 in amino acids: CASSQPARSGGELFF. CDR3 bases: TGTGCCAGCAGCCAACCGGCGAGGAGTGGCGGGGAGCTGTTTTTT.

The chain joins TRBV4-3 to TRBJ1-5; 8 bases match TRBD1. V was clipped by 3 bases and J by 3 bases; unmatched bases: 1. The CDR3 contains 14 residues. CDR1 LGHNA and CDR2 YSLEER come from the germline V gene. In nucleotides, the CDR3 is TGCGCCAGCAGCCAGGACAGGGCCAATCAGCCCCAGCATTTT. Encoded protein: CASSQDRANQPQHF.

The V and J genes are TRBV7-3 and TRBJ1-6; D ambiguous. Germline V lookup: CDR1 SGHTA, CDR2 FQGTGA. V lost 0 bases and J lost 7, with 10 bases in between. This CDR3 comprises 15 residues. The CDR3 here is CASSLTAEPNSPLHF. DNA for the CDR3: TGTGCCAGCAGCTTAACGGCCGAACCAAATTCACCCCTCCACTTT.

The rearrangement joins TRBV7-6 to TRBJ1-5; D is possibly TRBD1 (6 bases). V was pared by 1 base and J by 0 bases, with 10 bases between. The CDR3 covers 16 residues. CDR1 SGHVS and CDR2 FNYEAQ come from the germline V gene. The CDR3 DNA sequence: TGTGCCAGCAGCTTAGGGGCAGGGGCTAGCAATCAGCCCCAGCATTTT. Protein sequence: CASSLGAGASNQPQHF.

This CDR3 is CASSTRQGNQPQHF. CDR3 bases: TGTGCCAGTAGTACCAGACAGGGTAATCAGCCCCAGCATTTT. The rearrangement joins TRBV19 to TRBJ1-5; 7 positions match TRBD1. The V gene end was trimmed by 4 bases and the J gene end by 4 bases; junction bases not matched to a gene: 4. Germline-derived CDR1 and CDR2 are LNHDA and SQIVND (reference sequence). There are 14 residues in the CDR3.

The CDR3, as DNA: TGTGCCAGCAGCCGGGGGACTAGCGGGGGCTACAATGAGCAGTTCTTC. Translation gives CASSRGTSGGYNEQFF. The V and J genes are TRBV11-3 and TRBJ2-1; 14 bases map to TRBD2. V lost 5 bases and J lost 3; bases outside the gene matches: 3. In germline, CDR1 is SGHNT, CDR2 YENEEA. The CDR3 is 16 amino acids. The variable domain in full, completed from reference TRBV11-3 and TRBJ2-1, reads EAGVVQSPRYKIIEKKQPVAFWCNPISGHNTLYWYLQNLGQGPELLIRYENEEAVDDSQLPKDRFSAERLKGVDSTLKIQPAELGDSAVYLCASSRGTSGGYNEQFFGPGTRLTVL.

The genes are TRBV15 and TRBJ1-6; D gene ambiguous. Trimming shortened V by 0 bases and J by 7 bases, and 10 bases separated the two germline ends. The germline gives CDR1 LNHNV, CDR2 YYDKDF (reference sequence). CDR3 size: 15 residues. CDR3 bases: TGTGCCACCAGCAGAGAGAGCACTGTCAATTCACCCCTCCACTTT. Amino acid sequence: CATSRESTVNSPLHF.

The chain links TRBV5-1 to TRBJ2-2, with 7 bases matching TRBD2. Germline V gene sequence: CDR1 SGHRS, CDR2 YFSETQ. With V trimmed by 3 bases and J by 3 bases, 5 bases remained unmatched. The CDR3 length is 15 residues. CDR3 nucleotide sequence: TGCGCCAGCAGCTCCTCTAGCGGTTACACCGGGGAGCTGTTTTTT. Protein product: CASSSSSGYTGELFF.

The rearrangement joins TRBV7-9 to TRBJ1-3; D is undetermined. The CDR3 totals 13 residues. The germline V gene encodes CDR1 SEHNR and CDR2 FQNEAQ (reference sequence). V lost 6 bases, J lost 4 bases, and 10 bases lay in between. The CDR3 loop reads CASSTANGNTIYF. In DNA form, the CDR3 reads TGTGCCAGCAGTACAGCTAACGGAAACACCATATATTTT.

This clone was observed once. V is TRBV6-2 or TRBV6-3 and J is TRBJ2-7; weak D call: TRBD2 (5 bases). CDR3 length: 12 residues. Germline CDR1 reads MNHEY; CDR2 reads SVGEGT. V was pared by 6 bases and J by 9 bases, with 15 bases between. For the CDR3, the DNA is TGTGCCAGCAGCACGGGCAGGACTGTGCAGTACTTC. This sequence encodes CASSTGRTVQYF.

This chain joins TRBV28 and TRBJ2-7, with 8 bases identical to TRBD1. The trim removed 9 bases at V and 5 bases at J, leaving 6 bases unmatched. CDR1 is MDHEN and CDR2 is SYDVKM in the germline V gene. The CDR3 spans 12 residues. The chain's CDR3 is CASSDRVHEQYF. The CDR3 DNA is TGTGCCAGTTCGGACAGGGTCCACGAGCAGTACTTC.

The count of this clone is one. V is TRBV12-3 or TRBV12-4 and J is TRBJ2-3, with D possibly being TRBD2 (6 bases). This CDR3 spans 13 amino acids. Trimming shortened V by 11 bases and J by 1 base, and 13 bases separated the two germline ends. CDR3 loop: CAGGTAGTDTQYF. CDR3 coding DNA: TGTGCCGGGGGGACCGCGGGCACAGATACGCAGTATTTT.

V is TRBV5-8 and J is TRBJ2-7; 12 nucleotides agree with TRBD2. Germline CDR1 is SGHTS and CDR2 is YDEGEE. The junction had 6 bases not matched to a gene; V was cut back by 1 base and J by 7 bases. This CDR3 contains 15 residues. The CDR3 is CASSLSALAGGEQYF. Written as DNA, the CDR3 is TGTGCCAGCAGCTTGAGTGCCCTAGCGGGAGGGGAGCAGTACTTC.

The table lists this clone with a few counts. The same CDR3 can be traced to other DNA sequences in this sample. The V call is TRBV6-5, the J call TRBJ2-2; D not certain. The length of the CDR3 is 14 residues. Trimming stripped 6 bases from V and 0 bases from J, with 8 bases between. Germline-derived CDR1 and CDR2 are MNHEY and SVGAGI. In DNA form, the CDR3 reads TGTGCCAGCAGACGCACAGCGAACACCGGGGAGCTGTTTTTT. Protein sequence: CASRRTANTGELFF.

The J gene is TRBJ2-5, the V gene TRBV9, with 7 bases lining up with TRBD1. Per germline, CDR1 SGDLS and CDR2 YYNGEE. V shed 7 bases and J 1 base; nucleotides not matched to a gene: 4. The CDR3 sequence is 13 residues long. CDR3 nucleotides: TGTGCCAGCCAAAGGGGGCTCCAAGAGACCCAGTACTTC. Amino acid sequence: CASQRGLQETQYF.

This chain uses TRBV28 with TRBJ1-2; TRBD1 agrees at 12 bases. The length of the CDR3 is 14 residues. J lost 1 base, V lost 8 bases, and 2 bases had no gene match. Germline V gene lookup returns CDR1 MDHEN and CDR2 SYDVKM. This chain's CDR3 is CASGTGGDNYGYTF. For the CDR3, the DNA is TGTGCCAGCGGGACAGGGGGCGATAACTATGGCTACACCTTC.

The V call is TRBV6-5, the J call TRBJ2-7, with 7 bases aligning to TRBD1. The CDR3 consists of 15 residues. Per the germline V gene, CDR1 is MNHEY and CDR2 is SVGAGI. J gave up 2 bases and V 5 bases, and 9 bases lay outside the gene matches. The CDR3 sequence is CASSPTGAAPYEQYF. In DNA, the CDR3 is TGTGCCAGCAGTCCAACAGGGGCCGCTCCCTACGAGCAGTACTTC.